This T cell receptor (beta chain) was retrieved from a study of beta chain features in type 1 diabetes (dated by TCRdb to 2016 to 2019). Some background on the complete study: No differences in mean age, gender distribution, total cell number or subset yield were found between patients and healthy donors. A total of around 110,000,000 sorted cells were examined across all samples, and RNA yield correlated strongly with the number of cells per subset. In the study, recently diagnosed type 1 diabetes patients and matched healthy donors were compared on the TCRB repertoires of their sorted circulating CD4+ T cell subsets. Regulatory and stem cell-like memory subsets were obtained from only 8 patients and about eight healthy donors, while naive and central memory subsets were obtained from all 30 or so donors.

Of note for this clone: What antigen it recognizes has not been identified. No base qualities exist here, and no much larger clone lies one base off it.

All of the isolated RNA was reverse transcribed with the High Capacity cDNA Reverse Transcription Kit, so expressed TCRB transcripts were sequenced. Deep immunoSEQ sequencing was performed on naive, central memory and regulatory T cell samples, with an average of roughly 3.3 million total reads per sample. After sorted cells were lysed in RLT buffer, RNA was extracted with DNase-treated RNeasy Micro or Mini kits, with the choice depending on cell number. To prevent cross-contamination, each cell subset was processed individually, whereas patient and healthy donor samples were processed jointly. The immunoSEQ multiplex PCR was used to amplify TCRB sequences from cDNA, generating 87-bp fragments that spanned the CDR3 region. Sequencing of the amplicons was done on the Illumina HiSeq platform. The authors' analysis ran thus. PCR bias was corrected computationally using synthetic template baselines, and reads within Hamming distance 2 were collapsed, with unmergeable singletons discarded. Reads were aligned against IMGT to assign V, D and J genes, CDR3 length and insertions or deletions at six rearrangement sites. Clonotype counts were normalized to sorted cell number within each subset before computing true diversity and Gini coefficients with the tcR R package. Repertoire sharing was quantified using the overlap coefficient calculated on TCRB nucleotide sequences. As a proxy for the pre-selection repertoire, out-of-frame TCRB sequences from naive cells were analyzed. TCRdb mirrors the immuneACCESS table, restricted to in-frame sequences. Some clones are absent from its copies; in checked studies, under half trace to an unresolved V gene, and the reason for the others is unknown. That table furnishes V, J and clone size, whereas the DNA furnished D and trimming. The sample data list hundreds of thousands of clones, and around a sixth of these were observed just once. The ten largest clones take up around 0.02% of the sample.

A single peripheral blood draw of around 0.11 L on average was collected from each donor into heparinised tubes. Naive, central memory, regulatory and stem cell-like memory CD4+ T cells were sorted on a BD FACSAria II using a panel including CD45RO, CCR7, CD25, CD127, CD95 and CD27. All sorted populations exceeded 95% purity. PBMCs were separated immediately by Lymphoprep density gradient centrifugation and were stained directly, without being cultured. So that batch effects would be minimized, each experiment stained and sorted samples in pairs, pairing one healthy donor with one patient. Broader findings and caveats from the paper: A moderate but significant shortening of TCRB CDR3 length was observed in type 1 diabetes patients in all four CD4+ subsets. Sequencing cDNA rather than genomic DNA could over-represent highly expressing activated cells, although activation and CD3 levels did not differ between groups. The naive, central memory and regulatory TCRB repertoires appeared to resemble one another more closely among patients than among healthy donors. At VDJ recombination sites, patients with type 1 diabetes made fewer insertions and deleted more nucleotides, a pattern implying thymic rearrangement abnormalities. PCR might favor shorter templates, but patient and control samples were amplified and corrected together, so any skew would affect both groups equally. Because the HLA sub-analyses included only small numbers of individuals, any influence of HLA type on TCRB rearrangement was left unresolved.

Material for sequencing was naive CD4+ T cells from blood. The cell subset or site label for this specimen denotes: true naive CD4+ T cells. This clonotype originated in a young woman in good health.

The DNA sequence is given as TGTGCCACCAGCATTACAAGAGTGGTTGAGCCCCAGCATTTT. The resulting protein is CATSITRVVEPQHF. This chain joins TRBV15 to TRBJ1-5; a confident D gene designation cannot be given. Reading the germline V gene (reference sequence) gives CDR1 LNHNV and CDR2 YYDKDF. V loses 4 bases, J loses 8 bases, and the germline ends lie 15 bases apart. Spanning cysteine to phenylalanine, the CDR3 consists of 14 amino acids. The DNA shown is the 42-base CDR3, in frame from base 1.